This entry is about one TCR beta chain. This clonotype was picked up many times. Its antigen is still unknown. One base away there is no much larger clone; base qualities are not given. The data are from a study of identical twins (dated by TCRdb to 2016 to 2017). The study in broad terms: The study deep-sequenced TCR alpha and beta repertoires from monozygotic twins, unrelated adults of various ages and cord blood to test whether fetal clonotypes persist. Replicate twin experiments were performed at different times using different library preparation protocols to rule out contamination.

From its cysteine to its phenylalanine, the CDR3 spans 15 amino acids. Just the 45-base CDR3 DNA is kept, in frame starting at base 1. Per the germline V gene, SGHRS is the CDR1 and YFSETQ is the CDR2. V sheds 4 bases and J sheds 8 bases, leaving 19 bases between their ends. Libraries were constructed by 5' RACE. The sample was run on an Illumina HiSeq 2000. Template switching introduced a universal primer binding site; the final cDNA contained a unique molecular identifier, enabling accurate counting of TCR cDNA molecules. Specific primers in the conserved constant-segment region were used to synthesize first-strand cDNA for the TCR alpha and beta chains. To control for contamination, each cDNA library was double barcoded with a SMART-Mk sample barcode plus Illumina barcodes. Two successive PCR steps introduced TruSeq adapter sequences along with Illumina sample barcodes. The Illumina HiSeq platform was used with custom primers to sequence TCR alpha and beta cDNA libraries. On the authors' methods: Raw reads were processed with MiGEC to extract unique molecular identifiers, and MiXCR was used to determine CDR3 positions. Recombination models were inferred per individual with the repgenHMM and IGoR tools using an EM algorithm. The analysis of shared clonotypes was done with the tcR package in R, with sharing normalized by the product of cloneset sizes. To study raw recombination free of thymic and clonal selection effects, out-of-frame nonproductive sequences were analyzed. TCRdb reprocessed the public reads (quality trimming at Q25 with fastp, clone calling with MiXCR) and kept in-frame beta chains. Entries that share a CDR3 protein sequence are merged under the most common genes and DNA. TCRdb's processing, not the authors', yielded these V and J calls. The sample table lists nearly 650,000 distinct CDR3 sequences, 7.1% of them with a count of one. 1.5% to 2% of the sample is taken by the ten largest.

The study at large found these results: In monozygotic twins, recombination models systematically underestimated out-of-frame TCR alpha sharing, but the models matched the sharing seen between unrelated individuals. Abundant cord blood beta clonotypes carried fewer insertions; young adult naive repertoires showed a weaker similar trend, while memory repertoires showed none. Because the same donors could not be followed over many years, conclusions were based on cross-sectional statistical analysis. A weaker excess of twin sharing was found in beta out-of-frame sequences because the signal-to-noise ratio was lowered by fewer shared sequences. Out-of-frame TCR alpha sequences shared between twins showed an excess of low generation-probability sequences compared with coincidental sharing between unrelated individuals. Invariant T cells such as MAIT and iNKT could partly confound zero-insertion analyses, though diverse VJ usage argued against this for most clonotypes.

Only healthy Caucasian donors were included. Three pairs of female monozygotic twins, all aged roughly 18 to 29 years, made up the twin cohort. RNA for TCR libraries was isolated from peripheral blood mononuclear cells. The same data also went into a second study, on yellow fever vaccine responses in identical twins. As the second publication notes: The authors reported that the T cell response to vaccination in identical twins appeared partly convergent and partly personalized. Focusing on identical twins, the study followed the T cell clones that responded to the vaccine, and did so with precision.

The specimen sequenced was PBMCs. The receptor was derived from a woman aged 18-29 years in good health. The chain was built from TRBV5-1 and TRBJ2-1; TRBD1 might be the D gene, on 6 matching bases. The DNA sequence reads TGCGCCAGCAGCCCGAATCAGGGGCAAGTCTATGAGCAGTTCTTC. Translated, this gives CASSPNQGQVYEQFF.